Listed below are T cell receptor beta chains from one sample, sequenced in a study of OX40 agonist ivuxolimab in advanced cancers. Clones were read by immunoSEQ multiplex PCR, and TCRdb kept only the in-frame ones, dropping some. The sample yields around 92,000 clones, roughly 94% seen once. The source material was CD4+ or CD8+ T cells sorted from blood, sampled in a trial of the OX40 agonist ivuxolimab. All receptors come from an adult with an advanced solid tumor such as melanoma, head and neck, liver or kidney cancer. Both conserved end residues are part of each CDR3. Fields, in order: clone size, J gene, V gene, D gene, CDR3 protein, CDR3 DNA. A D gene is named only where the DNA matches it firmly. Rows may omit the clone size; those that give it use once, few, many or a size class.

.	TRBJ2-5	TRBV5-1	.	CASSPRTNQETQYF	TGCGCCAGCAGCCCCAGGACTAACCAAGAGACCCAGTACTTC
.	TRBJ2-4	TRBV7-3	TRBD2	CASSLLRGTSGSGKNIQYF	TGTGCCAGCAGCTTACTTCGAGGGACTAGCGGGAGCGGGAAAAACATTCAGTACTTC
.	TRBJ1-2	TRBV9	TRBD1	CASSDGDRLYGYTF	TGTGCCAGCAGCGATGGGGACAGACTGTATGGCTACACCTTC
.	TRBJ2-2	TRBV9	TRBD2	CASSVDGLAGAGELFF	TGTGCCAGCAGCGTAGACGGACTAGCGGGGGCCGGGGAGCTGTTTTTT
.	TRBJ1-4	TRBV27	.	CASSLSGANEKLFF	TGTGCCAGCAGTTTATCTGGGGCTAATGAAAAACTGTTTTTT
.	TRBJ1-2	TRBV7-2	.	CASSLRGRGANYGYTF	TGTGCCAGCAGCTTACGCGGGAGAGGCGCGAACTATGGCTACACCTTC
.	TRBJ2-7	TRBV12-5	TRBD2	CASAPTGLRSEQYF	TGTGCTAGTGCCCCAACGGGACTACGGTCGGAGCAGTACTTC
.	TRBJ2-2	TRBV18	TRBD1	CASSPKSGQGAAGELFF	TGTGCCAGCTCACCAAAATCTGGACAGGGGGCGGCCGGGGAGCTGTTTTTT
.	TRBJ1-5	TRBV7-9	TRBD1	CASVRDRDQPQHF	TGTGCCAGCGTCCGGGACAGGGATCAGCCCCAGCATTTT
.	TRBJ1-5	TRBV7-2	TRBD1	CASTNGQGTQPQHF	TGTGCCAGCACAAACGGACAGGGCACTCAGCCCCAGCATTTT
.	TRBJ2-7	TRBV5-1	TRBD2	CASSLAGETYEQYF	TGCGCCAGCAGCTTAGCGGGGGAAACCTACGAGCAGTACTTC
.	TRBJ2-7	TRBV28	.	CASSWGWGSYEQYF	TGTGCCAGCAGTTGGGGTTGGGGGTCCTACGAGCAGTACTTC
.	TRBJ2-5	TRBV19	.	CASSTSTGRETQYF	TGTGCCAGTAGCACCTCCACAGGGAGAGAGACCCAGTACTTC
once	TRBJ1-2	TRBV5-6	.	CASSSRRLTNYGYTF	TGTGCCAGCAGTTCCCGACGGTTGACTAACTATGGCTACACCTTC
.	TRBJ2-2	TRBV19	TRBD1	CASSVQGAVDTGELFF	TGTGCCAGTAGTGTACAGGGGGCGGTGGACACCGGGGAGCTGTTTTTT